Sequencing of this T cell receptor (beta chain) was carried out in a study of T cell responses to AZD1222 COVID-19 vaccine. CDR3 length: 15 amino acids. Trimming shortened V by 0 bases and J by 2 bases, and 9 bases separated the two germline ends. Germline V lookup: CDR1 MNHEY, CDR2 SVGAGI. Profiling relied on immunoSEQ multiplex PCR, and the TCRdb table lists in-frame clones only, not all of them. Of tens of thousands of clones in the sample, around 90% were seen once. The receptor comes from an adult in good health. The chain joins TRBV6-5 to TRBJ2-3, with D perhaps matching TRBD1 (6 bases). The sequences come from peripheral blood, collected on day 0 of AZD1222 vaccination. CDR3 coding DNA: TGTGCCAGCAGTTACTCCGGGACAATCACAGATACGCAGTATTTT. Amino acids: CASSYSGTITDTQYF.